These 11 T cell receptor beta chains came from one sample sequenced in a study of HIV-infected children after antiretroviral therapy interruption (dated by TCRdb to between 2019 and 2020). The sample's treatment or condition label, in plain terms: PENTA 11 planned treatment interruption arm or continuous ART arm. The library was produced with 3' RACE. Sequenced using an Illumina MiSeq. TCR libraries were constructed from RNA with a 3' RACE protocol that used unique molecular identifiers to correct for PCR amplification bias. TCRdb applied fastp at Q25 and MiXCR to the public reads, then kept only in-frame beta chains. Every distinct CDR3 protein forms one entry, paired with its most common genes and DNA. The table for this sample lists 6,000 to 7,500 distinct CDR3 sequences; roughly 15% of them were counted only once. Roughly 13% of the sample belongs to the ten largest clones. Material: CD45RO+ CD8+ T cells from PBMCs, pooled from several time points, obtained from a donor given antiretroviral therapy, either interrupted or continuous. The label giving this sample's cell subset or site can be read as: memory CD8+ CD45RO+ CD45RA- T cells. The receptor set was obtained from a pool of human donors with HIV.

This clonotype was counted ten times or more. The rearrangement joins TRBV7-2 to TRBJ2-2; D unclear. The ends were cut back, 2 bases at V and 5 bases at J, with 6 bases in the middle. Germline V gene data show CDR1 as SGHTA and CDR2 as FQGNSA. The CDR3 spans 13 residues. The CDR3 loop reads CASSLRWTGELFF. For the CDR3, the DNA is TGTGCCAGCAGCTTACGATGGACCGGGGAGCTGTTTTTT.

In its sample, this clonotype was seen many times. The CDR3 protein is CASSLERHRYTEAFF. The CDR3, as DNA: TGTGCCAGCAGCTTAGAAAGGCATAGGTACACTGAAGCTTTCTTT. The chain is built from TRBV7-8 and TRBJ1-1; D is undetermined. The CDR3 consists of 15 residues. Trimming pared 1 base from V and 3 bases from J, leaving 12 bases between. Germline assignment: CDR1 SGHVS and CDR2 FQNEAQ.

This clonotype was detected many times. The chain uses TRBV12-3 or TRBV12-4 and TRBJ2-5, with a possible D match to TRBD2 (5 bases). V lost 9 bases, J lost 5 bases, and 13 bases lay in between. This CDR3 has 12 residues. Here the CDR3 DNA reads TGTGCCAGTGGAGGCATAGTGGAGACCCAGTACTTC. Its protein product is CASGGIVETQYF.

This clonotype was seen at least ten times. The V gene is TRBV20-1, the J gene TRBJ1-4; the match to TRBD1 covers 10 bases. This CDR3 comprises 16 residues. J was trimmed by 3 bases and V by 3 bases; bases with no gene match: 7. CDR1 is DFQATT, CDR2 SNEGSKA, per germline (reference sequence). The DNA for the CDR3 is TGCAGTGCTAGGGGGGACAGGGGAGGTCCTAATGAAAAACTGTTTTTT. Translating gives CSARGDRGGPNEKLFF.

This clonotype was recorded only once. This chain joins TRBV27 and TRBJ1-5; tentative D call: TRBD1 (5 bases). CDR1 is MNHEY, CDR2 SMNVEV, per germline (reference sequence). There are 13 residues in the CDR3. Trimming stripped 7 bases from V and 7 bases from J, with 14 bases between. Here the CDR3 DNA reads TGTGCCAGCACCGTAGGGGTCGGGCAGCCCCAGCATTTT. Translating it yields CASTVGVGQPQHF.

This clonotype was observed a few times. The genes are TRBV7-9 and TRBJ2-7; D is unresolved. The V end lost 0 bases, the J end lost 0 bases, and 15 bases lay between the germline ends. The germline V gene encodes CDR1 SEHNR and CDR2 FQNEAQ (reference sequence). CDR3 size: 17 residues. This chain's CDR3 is CASSLASNSRFSYEQYF. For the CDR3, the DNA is TGTGCCAGCAGCTTAGCGTCCAACAGCCGATTCTCCTACGAGCAGTACTTC.

CDR3 protein: CASSQLHSPLSGGYYYNEQFF. CDR3 sequence (DNA): TGTGCCAGCAGCCAGTTACATTCTCCCCTTAGCGGGGGATATTATTACAATGAGCAGTTCTTC. This chain uses TRBV7-3 with TRBJ2-1; 9 bases align to TRBD2. The CDR3 contains 21 residues. CDR1 and CDR2 (germline): SGHTA, FQGTGA. J gave up 4 bases and V 5 bases, and 24 bases lay outside the gene matches.

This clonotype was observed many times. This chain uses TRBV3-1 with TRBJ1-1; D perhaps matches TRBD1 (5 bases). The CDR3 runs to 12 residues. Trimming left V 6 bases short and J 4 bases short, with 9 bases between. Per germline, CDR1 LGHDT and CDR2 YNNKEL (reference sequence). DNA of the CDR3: TGTGCCAGCAGTTCAGGGTTCACTGAAGCTTTCTTT. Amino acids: CASSSGFTEAFF.

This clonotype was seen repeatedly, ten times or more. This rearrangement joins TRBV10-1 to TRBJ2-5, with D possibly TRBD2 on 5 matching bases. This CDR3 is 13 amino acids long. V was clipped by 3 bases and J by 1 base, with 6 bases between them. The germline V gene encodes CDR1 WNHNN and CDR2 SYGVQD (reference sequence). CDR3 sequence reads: CASSDRGQETQYF. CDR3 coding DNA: TGCGCCAGCAGTGACCGGGGCCAAGAGACCCAGTACTTC.

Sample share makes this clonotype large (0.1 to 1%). DNA of the CDR3: TGTGCCAGCAGCCAAGGATGGACTGAAATCACAGATACGCAGTATTTT. The encoded protein is CASSQGWTEITDTQYF. The chain carries TRBV3-1 and TRBJ2-3, with D maybe TRBD2 (5 bases). CDR1 and CDR2 from the germline V gene are LGHDT and YNNKEL (reference sequence). This CDR3 region has 16 residues. Trimming took off 1 base at V and 2 bases at J, with 13 bases between the two ends.

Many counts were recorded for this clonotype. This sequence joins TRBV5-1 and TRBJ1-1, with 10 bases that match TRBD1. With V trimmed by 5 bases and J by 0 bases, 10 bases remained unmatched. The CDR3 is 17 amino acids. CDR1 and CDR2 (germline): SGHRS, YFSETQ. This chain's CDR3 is CASSYSRQGALNTEAFF. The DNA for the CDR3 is TGCGCCAGCAGTTACTCCCGACAGGGGGCGCTGAACACTGAAGCTTTCTTT.